This entry lists 2 T cell receptor beta chains sequenced from one sample in a study of T cells in Graves' hyperthyroidism and ophthalmopathy. There were TCR beta CDR3 regions amplified from RNA transcripts. First-round RT-PCR with HTBI primers amplified the TCR CDR3 region. TCRdb itself ran the multiplex PCR reads through MiXCR, one entry per CDR3 protein. The sample consists of 490,000 or so distinct CDR3 sequences, about 20% of them appearing once. Sequenced material: blood. Every receptor here comes from a woman aged 70-85 years with Graves' ophthalmopathy.

In this sample, this clonotype turned up many times. V gene TRBV28 combines with J gene TRBJ2-7; D might be TRBD1 (5 bases). Germline assignment: CDR1 MDHEN and CDR2 SYDVKM. The CDR3 totals 14 residues. V was cut by 3 bases and J by 1 base, with 10 bases left in between. The CDR3 region has the DNA TGTGCCAGCAGTTTGTCCCCAGGGTCCTACGAGCAGTACTTC. It yields the protein CASSLSPGSYEQYF.

This clonotype was observed a handful of times. V is TRBV7-9 and J is TRBJ2-1; D may be TRBD1 (6 bases). Trimming cost V 5 bases and J 1 base, with 15 bases left between them. The CDR3 totals 16 residues. CDR1 is SEHNR and CDR2 is FQNEAQ in the germline V gene (reference sequence). The CDR3 protein is CASSPAPTGSYNEQFF. The CDR3 DNA sequence: TGTGCCAGCAGCCCCGCCCCGACAGGTTCCTACAATGAGCAGTTCTTC. Full variable domain (missing parts from reference TRBV7-9 and TRBJ2-1): DTGVSQNPRHKITKRGQNVTFRCDPISEHNRLYWYRQTLGQGPEFLTYFQNEAQLEKSRLLSDRFSAERPKGSFSTLEIQRTEQGDSAMYLCASSPAPTGSYNEQFFGPGTRLTVL.